Below are 4 T cell receptor beta chains sequenced from a single sample in a study of cytomegalovirus exposure and HLA in healthy donors. The PCR used 60 Vbeta and 13 Jbeta primers. Measured with immunoSEQ multiplex PCR; TCRdb has only the in-frame clones, and not every one. The data show 80,000 or so clones, around 60% seen once. Specimen: PBMCs. These receptors originate from a male donor in good health and CMV-seropositive.

The chain links TRBV29-1 to TRBJ1-2; 8 positions agree with TRBD1. With V trimmed by 7 bases and J by 6 bases, 4 bases remained unmatched. The CDR3 contains 11 residues. The germline CDR1 and CDR2 sequences are SQVTM and ANQGSEA. CDR3 amino acids: CSADRGNGYTF. CDR3 DNA sequence: TGCAGCGCTGACAGGGGAAATGGCTACACCTTC.

The V and J genes are TRBV7-9 and TRBJ2-5, with 8 bases fitting TRBD1. This CDR3 is built from 14 residues. Losses at the gene ends were 5 bases for V and 3 bases for J; bases not matched to a gene: 5. Germline V gene lookup returns CDR1 SEHNR and CDR2 FQNEAQ (reference sequence). CDR3: CASSPRQGKETQYF. The CDR3 DNA reads as TGTGCCAGCAGCCCCCGACAGGGGAAAGAGACCCAGTACTTC.

V is TRBV5-8 and J is TRBJ1-2; D ambiguous. The V end lost 2 bases, the J end lost 2 bases, and 10 bases lay between the germline ends. Germline CDR1 and CDR2: SGHTS and YDEGEE. The CDR3 sequence is 14 residues long. CDR3 sequence reads: CASSFSPFNYGYTF. Written as DNA, the CDR3 is TGTGCCAGCAGCTTCTCCCCTTTCAACTATGGCTACACCTTC.

V gene TRBV29-1 combines with J gene TRBJ1-2, with a possible D match to TRBD1 (5 bases). This CDR3 contains 15 residues. V dropped 0 bases and J dropped 14 bases, with 25 bases sitting between them. Per germline, CDR1 SQVTM and CDR2 ANQGSEA. In nucleotides, the CDR3 is TGCAGCGTTGAAGATCTTTCAGGGACGGGCGGGGCGATAACCTTC. Its protein is CSVEDLSGTGGAITF. Variable domain in full (rest from reference TRBV29-1 and TRBJ1-2): SAVISQKPSRDICQRGTSLTIQCQVDSQVTMMFWYRQQPGQSLTLIATANQGSEATYESGFVIDKFPISRPNLTFSTLTVSNMSPEDSSIYLCSVEDLSGTGGAITFGSGTRLTVV.